This TCR beta chain appears in the sequencing data of a study of Ad26.COV2.S vaccination and SARS-CoV-2 variants. Germline V lookup: CDR1 SEHNR, CDR2 FQNEAQ (reference sequence). The length of the CDR3 is 12 residues. The V and J ends lost 1 base and 5 bases respectively, with 5 bases between them. Some clones are missing from TCRdb's copy, which holds only in-frame ones; the method was immunoSEQ multiplex PCR. This sample has about 350,000 clones, with 70% to 90% found just once. The treatment was: over 15 received Ad26.COV2.S at low or high dose, single or two shots; five or six received placebo; per-sample allocation not given. Sampling took place 63 days after the first vaccine or placebo injection.

This specimen consisted of peripheral blood, obtained in a trial of Ad26.COV2.S vaccine versus placebo. This clonotype was obtained from a person aged 18 to 59 who received the Ad26.COV2.S COVID-19 vaccine or a placebo. This rearrangement joins TRBV7-9 to TRBJ1-2; D remains ambiguous. In nucleotides, the CDR3 is TGTGCCAGCAGCTTAGACAAGTATGGCTACACCTTC. This codes for CASSLDKYGYTF.